The clone carrying this T cell receptor beta chain was observed a few times. The length of the CDR3 is 13 residues. V dropped 4 bases and J dropped 5 bases, with 11 bases sitting between them. The germline CDR1 and CDR2 sequences are SEHNR and FQNEAQ (reference sequence). The sample comes from a study of blood T cell repertoires in COVID-19. Sequenced by immunoSEQ multiplex PCR; TCRdb stores in-frame clones only, minus some. The repertoire holds some 200,000 clones, 88% seen once, with under 6.5% in the top ten. This receptor was identified in a man aged 35 to 55 with active or convalescent COVID-19. This chain links TRBV7-9 with TRBJ1-1; D might be TRBD1 (6 bases). The sequenced sample consisted of peripheral blood. This CDR3 reads CASSSTGMTEAFF. Written as DNA, the CDR3 is TGTGCCAGCAGCTCCACAGGGATGACTGAAGCTTTCTTT.